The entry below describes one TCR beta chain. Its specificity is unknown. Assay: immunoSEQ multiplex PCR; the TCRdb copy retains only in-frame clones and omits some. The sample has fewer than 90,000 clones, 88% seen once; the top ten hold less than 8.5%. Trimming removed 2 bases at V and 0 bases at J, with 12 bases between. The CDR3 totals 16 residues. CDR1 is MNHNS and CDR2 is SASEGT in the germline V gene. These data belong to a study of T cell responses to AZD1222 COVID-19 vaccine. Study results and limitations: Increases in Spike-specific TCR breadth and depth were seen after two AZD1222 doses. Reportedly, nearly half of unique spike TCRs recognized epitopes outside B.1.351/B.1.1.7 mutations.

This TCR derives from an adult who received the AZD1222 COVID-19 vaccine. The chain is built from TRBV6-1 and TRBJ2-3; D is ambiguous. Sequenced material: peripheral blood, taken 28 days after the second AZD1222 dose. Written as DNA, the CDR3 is TGTGCCAGCAGTGAACGTCTCTTTGCTAGCACAGATACGCAGTATTTT. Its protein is CASSERLFASTDTQYF.